The rows below give T cell receptor beta chains drawn from one sample of a study of blood T cells in healthy people across ages. From the 5' RACE reads, TCRdb called clonotypes with MiXCR, one entry per CDR3 protein. The sample carries 1.5 million or so distinct CDR3 sequences, approximately 40% recorded once. Material: blood. The receptors shown here come from a woman between 18 and 30 years old in good health. CDR3s include the opening cysteine and the closing phenylalanine or tryptophan. A D gene is named only where the DNA matches it firmly. Where a row states a size, it is once, few, many or the class of an expanded clone; other rows omit it.

abundance: few; j_gene: TRBJ2-1; d_gene: NA; v_gene: TRBV27; CDR3nt: TGTGCCAGCCAATCGGATGACGGCTACGGCGATGAGCAGTTCTTC; CDR3aa: CASQSDDGYGDEQFF
abundance: once; j_gene: TRBJ2-1; d_gene: NA; v_gene: TRBV27; CDR3nt: TGTGCCAGCAGTTTTGACGTTGAGAGGATGCAGTTCTTC; CDR3aa: CASSFDVERMQFF
abundance: NA; j_gene: TRBJ1-4; d_gene: NA; v_gene: TRBV7-9; CDR3nt: TGTGCCAGCAGCTTAGTCACCTGGGAAAAACTGTTTTTT; CDR3aa: CASSLVTWEKLFF
abundance: few; j_gene: TRBJ2-5; d_gene: TRBD2; v_gene: TRBV4-1; CDR3nt: TGCGCCAGCAGCCAAGATGAACTAGCGGTGGCCCAAGAGACCCAGTACTTC; CDR3aa: CASSQDELAVAQETQYF
abundance: once; j_gene: TRBJ2-7; d_gene: NA; v_gene: TRBV4-3; CDR3nt: TGCGCCAGCAGCCCTTATAAGGGCTACGAGCAGTACTTC; CDR3aa: CASSPYKGYEQYF
abundance: once; j_gene: TRBJ1-2; d_gene: TRBD1; v_gene: TRBV7-2; CDR3nt: TGTGCCAGCAGCTCTACGACAGGGGGCGGCTACACCTTC; CDR3aa: CASSSTTGGGYTF
abundance: few; j_gene: TRBJ2-7; d_gene: NA; v_gene: TRBV20-1; CDR3nt: TGCAGTGCTAACGGTCTTTCCTACGAGCAGTACTTC; CDR3aa: CSANGLSYEQYF
abundance: few; j_gene: TRBJ1-2; d_gene: TRBD1; v_gene: TRBV4-2; CDR3nt: TGTGCCAGCAGCCAAGTCCCAGGGGGCGACTATGGCTACACCTTC; CDR3aa: CASSQVPGGDYGYTF
abundance: NA; j_gene: TRBJ2-5; d_gene: NA; v_gene: TRBV20-1; CDR3nt: TGCAGTGCTAGTACCGTTCAGGGGCAAGAGACCCAGTACTTC; CDR3aa: CSASTVQGQETQYF
abundance: few; j_gene: TRBJ2-5; d_gene: TRBD2; v_gene: TRBV12-3/TRBV12-4; CDR3nt: TGTGCCAGCAGGGTTGGACTAGCAGAGACCCAGTACTTC; CDR3aa: CASRVGLAETQYF
abundance: NA; j_gene: TRBJ2-3; d_gene: NA; v_gene: TRBV6-5; CDR3nt: TGTGCCAGCAAGCCGGGACGGCTAAAGGTTGATACGCAGTATTTT; CDR3aa: CASKPGRLKVDTQYF
abundance: NA; j_gene: TRBJ2-1; d_gene: NA; v_gene: TRBV29-1; CDR3nt: TGCAGCAAAAGAACCTGGGGGGACAATGAGCAGTTCTTC; CDR3aa: CSKRTWGDNEQFF
abundance: NA; j_gene: TRBJ2-7; d_gene: TRBD2; v_gene: TRBV12-3/TRBV12-4; CDR3nt: TGTGCCAGCAAGACCGGCGGGACTAGCGGCTACAATGAGCAGTACTTC; CDR3aa: CASKTGGTSGYNEQYF
abundance: NA; j_gene: TRBJ2-1; d_gene: TRBD2; v_gene: TRBV20-1; CDR3nt: TGCAGTGCTAGAGATTTTGGCGTACTAGCGGGAGTTAATAATGAGCAGTTCTTC; CDR3aa: CSARDFGVLAGVNNEQFF
abundance: few; j_gene: TRBJ1-2; d_gene: NA; v_gene: TRBV15; CDR3nt: TGTGCCACCAGCAGATCGCTTGGGGACTATGGCTACACCTTC; CDR3aa: CATSRSLGDYGYTF
abundance: NA; j_gene: TRBJ2-5; d_gene: TRBD1; v_gene: TRBV28; CDR3nt: TGTGCCAGCAGTTTCGGTTGGGCAGGGGGCAAAGAGACCCAGTACTTC; CDR3aa: CASSFGWAGGKETQYF
abundance: NA; j_gene: TRBJ2-7; d_gene: NA; v_gene: TRBV7-9; CDR3nt: TGTGCCAGCAGCCGGACCGGCTTCAATTACGAGCAGTACTTC; CDR3aa: CASSRTGFNYEQYF
abundance: few; j_gene: TRBJ1-1; d_gene: TRBD1; v_gene: TRBV6-1; CDR3nt: TGTGCCAGCAGTATACAGGGGAGTGAGGCTTTCTTT; CDR3aa: CASSIQGSEAFF
abundance: few; j_gene: TRBJ1-5; d_gene: NA; v_gene: TRBV25-1; CDR3nt: TGTCCCCACGCATATATCGCGCCTCCAAGGGGTCAGCCCCAGCATTTT; CDR3aa: CPHAYIAPPRGQPQHF
abundance: NA; j_gene: TRBJ1-5; d_gene: TRBD1; v_gene: TRBV7-2; CDR3nt: TGTGCCAGCAGCATTTACAGGGGTCAGCCCCAGCATTTT; CDR3aa: CASSIYRGQPQHF
abundance: once; j_gene: TRBJ2-3; d_gene: NA; v_gene: TRBV3-1; CDR3nt: TGTGCCAGCAGCCAAGATTGGGGGGCGGGCACAGATACGCAGTATTTT; CDR3aa: CASSQDWGAGTDTQYF
abundance: NA; j_gene: TRBJ2-2; d_gene: NA; v_gene: TRBV25-1; CDR3nt: TGTGCCAGCAGTGAATATTTTTCGGTGAACACCGGGGAGCTGTTTTTT; CDR3aa: CASSEYFSVNTGELFF
abundance: few; j_gene: TRBJ2-6; d_gene: NA; v_gene: TRBV6-1; CDR3nt: TGTGCCAGCGAGACTGGCGCGGCTGGGGCCAACGTCCTGACTTTC; CDR3aa: CASETGAAGANVLTF
abundance: few; j_gene: TRBJ2-1; d_gene: NA; v_gene: TRBV7-2; CDR3nt: TGTGCCAGCAGCTTACAGACAGACTACAATGAGCAGTTCTTC; CDR3aa: CASSLQTDYNEQFF
abundance: NA; j_gene: TRBJ1-1; d_gene: NA; v_gene: TRBV20-1; CDR3nt: TGCAGTGCTAGCCCCGTCCGGGGGACTGAAGCTTTCTTT; CDR3aa: CSASPVRGTEAFF
abundance: NA; j_gene: TRBJ1-5; d_gene: TRBD1; v_gene: TRBV12-3/TRBV12-4; CDR3nt: TGTGCCAGCAGCCTACGGACAGGGAATAGCAATCAGCCCCAGCATTTT; CDR3aa: CASSLRTGNSNQPQHF
abundance: few; j_gene: TRBJ1-5; d_gene: NA; v_gene: TRBV12-3/TRBV12-4; CDR3nt: TGTGCCAGCAGTGAGTGGTCAGGGGTCAATCAGCCCCAGCATTTT; CDR3aa: CASSEWSGVNQPQHF
abundance: few; j_gene: TRBJ2-2; d_gene: TRBD1; v_gene: TRBV4-1; CDR3nt: TGCGCCAGCAGCCAACCTAAATCCTGGGACAGGGCCGGGGAGCTGTTTTTT; CDR3aa: CASSQPKSWDRAGELFF
abundance: NA; j_gene: TRBJ2-5; d_gene: NA; v_gene: TRBV29-1; CDR3nt: TGCAGCTCCGGAAACCGGGACTTATCTTTAGGGCAGTACTTC; CDR3aa: CSSGNRDLSLGQYF
abundance: NA; j_gene: TRBJ2-7; d_gene: NA; v_gene: TRBV12-3/TRBV12-4; CDR3nt: TGTGCCAGCAGTCCCAGCGGGGCAGGGGGCCAAGAGCAGTACTTC; CDR3aa: CASSPSGAGGQEQYF
abundance: NA; j_gene: TRBJ2-1; d_gene: TRBD2; v_gene: TRBV5-4; CDR3nt: TGTGCCAGCAGCGCGCTGGGGGTTGGTACTAGCGGGAGTTGGTACAATGAGCAGTTCTTC; CDR3aa: CASSALGVGTSGSWYNEQFF
abundance: NA; j_gene: TRBJ2-7; d_gene: TRBD2; v_gene: TRBV18; CDR3nt: TGTGCCAGCTCAACGTCTAGCGGGGAGACCTACGAGCAGTACTTC; CDR3aa: CASSTSSGETYEQYF
abundance: few; j_gene: TRBJ2-5; d_gene: TRBD2; v_gene: TRBV2; CDR3nt: TGTGCCAGCAAAACCCAGCGGGGGTACCAAGAGACCCAGTACTTC; CDR3aa: CASKTQRGYQETQYF
abundance: NA; j_gene: TRBJ2-7; d_gene: NA; v_gene: TRBV20-1; CDR3nt: TGCAGTGGGACTGACCCCTACGAGCAGTACTTC; CDR3aa: CSGTDPYEQYF
abundance: NA; j_gene: TRBJ2-3; d_gene: NA; v_gene: TRBV2; CDR3nt: TGTGCCAGGGGGGAAGGGCCAACAGATACGCAGTATTTT; CDR3aa: CARGEGPTDTQYF
abundance: once; j_gene: TRBJ1-4; d_gene: NA; v_gene: TRBV20-1; CDR3nt: TGCAGTGCTAGCCAGGATGAAAAACTGTTTTTT; CDR3aa: CSASQDEKLFF